What follows are 18 T cell receptor beta chains derived from one specimen sequenced in a study of blood T cell repertoires in COVID-19 (TCRdb year 2020). The method was the immunoSEQ multiplex PCR assay. TCRdb took this table from immuneACCESS and kept in-frame rearrangements with V and J called. Such tables lack part of the clones; where checked against another copy, unresolved V genes explain under half of the gap, and the rest is unexplained. For this sample the table gives around 220,000 clones, of which about 85% were detected only once. The ten largest make up roughly a tenth of the sample. Source material: peripheral blood. Source of these receptors: a woman between 50 and 59 years old with COVID-19, enrolled during active disease.

V gene TRBV6-5 combines with J gene TRBJ2-5, with TRBD2 identical over 14 bases. This CDR3 spans 14 amino acids. Germline CDR1 reads MNHEY; CDR2 reads SVGAGI. The junction had 1 base not matched to a gene; V was cut back by 6 bases and J by 4 bases. The CDR3 coding sequence is TGTGCCAGCAGGGGGACTAGCGGGGGAGAGACCCAGTACTTC. It yields the protein CASRGTSGGETQYF.

V is TRBV19 and J is TRBJ1-2; 7 positions match TRBD1. The CDR3 extends over 15 amino acids. V was clipped by 4 bases and J by 1 base; unmatched bases: 6. Looked up from germline, CDR1 is LNHDA and CDR2 is SQIVND (reference sequence). The CDR3 DNA is TGTGCCAGTAGTACAGAGGGACAGATTAACTATGGCTACACCTTC. Translated: CASSTEGQINYGYTF.

Only a few counts were recorded for this clone. This chain links TRBV19 with TRBJ2-3; 8 bases map to TRBD1. Trimming at V came to 3 bases and at J to 6 bases, leaving 8 bases not matched to a gene. Germline V gives CDR1 LNHDA, CDR2 SQIVND (reference sequence). The CDR3 consists of 15 residues. This CDR3 is CASSITGGSGDTQYF. The CDR3 DNA sequence: TGTGCCAGTAGTATCACAGGGGGTTCGGGGGATACGCAGTATTTT.

The gene calls are TRBV5-1 and TRBJ2-2, with 9 bases aligning to TRBD2. CDR1 is SGHRS and CDR2 is YFSETQ in the germline V gene. The CDR3 is 17 residues long. J lost 4 bases, V lost 0 bases, and 7 bases had no gene match. CDR3 region: CASSLEPAGGATGELFF. CDR3 coding DNA: TGCGCCAGCAGCTTGGAGCCAGCGGGGGGAGCCACCGGGGAGCTGTTTTTT.

As concerns this clone: Within the sample, other DNA sequences also encode this same CDR3. The V call is TRBV5-1, the J call TRBJ2-5; perhaps TRBD2 as D (7 bases). Trimming removed 1 base from V and 5 bases from J, with 12 bases in between. Germline lookup yields CDR1 SGHRS and CDR2 YFSETQ. The CDR3 covers 14 residues. The chain's CDR3 is CASSLRGAGETQYF. CDR3 coding DNA: TGCGCCAGCAGCTTGCGGGGGGCGGGGGAGACCCAGTACTTC.

This clone appeared once. The V call is TRBV21-1, the J call TRBJ2-5; the table's D call, TRBD1, was not checked against the DNA. TRBV21-1 is a listed pseudogene. The CDR3 has 14 residues. The CDR3 DNA reads TGTGCCAGCAGCAAGAACAGGGACCAAGAGACCCAGTACTTC. Residues: CASSKNRDQETQYF.

The chain carries TRBV15 and TRBJ2-2; D is possibly TRBD2 (7 bases). CDR1 and CDR2 from the germline V gene are LNHNV and YYDKDF (reference sequence). The CDR3 spans 19 residues. The germline V and J ends were trimmed by 0 bases and 1 base, with 18 bases remaining between them. The CDR3 DNA sequence: TGTGCCACCAGCAGAGAGTTTAGGGGGGGAAGGGTGAACACCGGGGAGCTGTTTTTT. This translates into CATSREFRGGRVNTGELFF.

The V gene is TRBV11-2, the J gene TRBJ2-2, with D possibly TRBD1 on 5 matching bases. CDR3 length equals 15 residues. V lost 3 bases, J lost 2 bases, and 10 bases lay in between. Germline CDR1 SGHAT, CDR2 FQNNGV. DNA of the CDR3: TGTGCCAGCAGCTTGGGGCGGATTAACACCGGGGAGCTGTTTTTT. Amino acids: CASSLGRINTGELFF.

The gene calls are TRBV29-1 and TRBJ1-2; D is ambiguous. The CDR3 sequence is 13 residues long. Germline V gene sequence: CDR1 SQVTM, CDR2 ANQGSEA. Trimming shortened V by 0 bases and J by 2 bases, and 7 bases separated the two germline ends. CDR3 loop: CSVEDRVNYGYTF. The CDR3 nucleotides read TGCAGCGTTGAAGATCGGGTAAACTATGGCTACACCTTC.

V gene TRBV12-5 combines with J gene TRBJ1-2; TRBD1 might be the D (5 bases). Germline V lookup: CDR1 LGHNT, CDR2 FRNRAP. This CDR3 is 13 amino acids long. Trimming took 5 bases from V and 5 from J, leaving 12 bases between them. The CDR3 spells CASGASTDYGYTF. The CDR3 nucleotides are TGTGCTAGTGGTGCGTCGACAGATTATGGCTACACCTTC.

The chain joins TRBV7-2 to TRBJ1-3; unclear D gene. Trimming took off 5 bases at V and 0 bases at J, with 8 bases between the two ends. The CDR3 runs 14 residues. CDR1 is SGHTA and CDR2 is FQGNSA in the germline V gene. The CDR3: CASSQTYSGNTIYF. The DNA of the CDR3 is TGTGCCAGCAGCCAGACTTACTCTGGAAACACCATATATTTT.

The rearrangement joins TRBV5-4 to TRBJ1-1; 10 nucleotides align to TRBD1. After removal of 4 bases from V and 11 bases from J, the junction contained 14 bases not matched to a gene. There are 15 residues in the CDR3. From germline, CDR1 is SGHNT and CDR2 YYREEE (reference sequence). CDR3 amino acids: CASSPGTGAEVGAFF. In DNA form, the CDR3 reads TGTGCCAGCAGCCCCGGGACAGGGGCTGAAGTGGGGGCTTTCTTT.

The chain carries TRBV30 and TRBJ1-5, with 7 bases identical to TRBD1. Germline loops: CDR1 GTSNPN, CDR2 SVGIG (reference sequence). The CDR3 covers 14 residues. Trimming at V came to 0 bases and at J to 4 bases, leaving 3 bases not matched to a gene. In DNA form, the CDR3 reads TGTGCCTGGAGTGTAGACAGGGATAATCAGCCCCAGCATTTT. Translation gives CAWSVDRDNQPQHF. The variable domain in full, completed from reference TRBV30 and TRBJ1-5, reads SQTIHQWPATLVQPVGSPLSLECTVEGTSNPNLYWYRQAAGRGLQLLFYSVGIGQISSEVPQNLSASRPQDRQFILSSKKLLLSDSGFYLCAWSVDRDNQPQHFGDGTRLSIL.

This clone was detected only a few times. This chain links TRBV27 with TRBJ2-7, with a tentative D call TRBD1 (5 bases). The CDR3 is 14 residues long. V shed 3 bases and J shed 6 bases, with 15 bases lying between them. Germline V lookup: CDR1 MNHEY, CDR2 SMNVEV (reference sequence). CDR3 nucleotides: TGTGCCAGCAGTTTTGGGCAGGGTAACGGCGAGCAGTACTTC. Translating gives CASSFGQGNGEQYF.

This clone was seen once. The gene calls are TRBV6-1 and TRBJ2-6; no reliable D call. Trimming left V 2 bases short and J 0 bases short, with 14 bases between. The CDR3 has 18 amino acids. Germline CDR1 is MNHNS and CDR2 is SASEGT. CDR3 nucleotides: TGTGCCAGCAGTGAAAGGAGAATTGCCGACTCTGGGGCCAACGTCCTGACTTTC. Translating it yields CASSERRIADSGANVLTF.

Of note for this clone: The junction differs from germline at one of its ends, possibly a read error. The chain has TRBV3-1 (or the pseudogene TRBV3-2) and TRBJ2-3; 8 nucleotides line up with TRBD2. The CDR3 runs to 15 residues. Germline V gene sequence: CDR1 LGHDT, CDR2 YNNKEL (reference sequence). This CDR3 reads CASSQNGGGTNTQYF. The CDR3 coding sequence is TGTGCCAGCAGCCAAAACGGGGGGGGCACAAATACGCAGTATTTT.

V is TRBV19 and J is TRBJ2-2; 7 bases are shared with TRBD1. After removal of 6 bases from V and 4 bases from J, the junction contained 2 bases not matched to a gene. This CDR3 contains 13 residues. CDR1 and CDR2 from the germline V gene are LNHDA and SQIVND (reference sequence). The CDR3 is CASSPGGTGELFF. The CDR3, as DNA: TGTGCCAGTAGCCCAGGGGGCACCGGGGAGCTGTTTTTT.

The chain recombines TRBV7-2 with TRBJ1-5, with TRBD1 matching 9 bases. Germline V gene sequence: CDR1 SGHTA, CDR2 FQGNSA. V trimming: 5 bases; J trimming: 0 bases; junction bases outside the gene matches: 5. The CDR3 totals 16 residues. The CDR3 DNA sequence: TGTGCCAGCAGCCTCACAGGGGGCTATAGCAATCAGCCCCAGCATTTT. It is translated as CASSLTGGYSNQPQHF.